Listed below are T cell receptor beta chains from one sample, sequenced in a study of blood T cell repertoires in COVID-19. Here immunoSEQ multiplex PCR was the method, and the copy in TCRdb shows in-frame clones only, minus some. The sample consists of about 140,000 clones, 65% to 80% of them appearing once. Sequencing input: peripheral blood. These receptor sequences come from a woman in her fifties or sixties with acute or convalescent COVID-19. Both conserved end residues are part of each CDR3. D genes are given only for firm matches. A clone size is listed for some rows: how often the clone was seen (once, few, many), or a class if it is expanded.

CATSRGDRDNQPQHF	TGTGCCACCAGCAGAGGGGACAGAGATAATCAGCCCCAGCATTTT	TRBV15	TRBD1	TRBJ1-5	.
CASRDRGGYGYTF	TGTGCCAGCCGGGACAGGGGTGGCTATGGCTACACCTTC	TRBV6-5	TRBD1	TRBJ1-2	.
CATQWTSGRVSSYNEQFF	TGTGCCACCCAGTGGACTAGCGGGAGGGTGAGCTCCTACAATGAGCAGTTCTTC	TRBV10-3	TRBD2	TRBJ2-1	few
CASSFGLAGVSREQYF	TGTGCCAGCAGCTTTGGACTAGCGGGAGTGTCGCGTGAGCAGTACTTC	TRBV5-4	TRBD2	TRBJ2-7	.
CASSPSGATGLLGSPLHF	TGCGCCAGCAGCCCCAGCGGGGCGACAGGATTACTGGGTTCACCCCTCCACTTT	TRBV5-1	.	TRBJ1-6	few
CSASLFLAGYEQYF	TGCAGTGCTAGTTTGTTCCTAGCGGGATACGAGCAGTACTTC	TRBV20-1	TRBD2	TRBJ2-7	.
CASSGRLGGGSGGTDTQYF	TGTGCCAGCAGTGGACGTCTCGGTGGTGGGAGCGGGGGCACAGATACGCAGTATTTT	TRBV28	TRBD2	TRBJ2-3	.
CASSTGNRGHSPLHF	TGTGCCAGCAGTACTGGGAACAGGGGGCATTCACCCCTCCACTTT	TRBV25-1	TRBD1	TRBJ1-6	.
CASSLRGVWSNQPQHF	TGTGCCAGCAGCCTCCGGGGAGTTTGGAGCAATCAGCCCCAGCATTTT	TRBV14	.	TRBJ1-5	.
CASSVDSRYNSPLHF	TGTGCCAGCAGCGTGGACAGTAGATATAATTCACCCCTCCACTTT	TRBV6-5	.	TRBJ1-6	few
CATLRTGGAEAFF	TGTGCCACCCTTAGGACCGGAGGAGCTGAAGCTTTCTTT	TRBV10-3	.	TRBJ1-1	once
CASSEQGGGQPQHF	TGCGCCAGCAGCGAACAAGGGGGCGGTCAGCCCCAGCATTTT	TRBV4-1	TRBD1	TRBJ1-5	.
CASSSGPRPGTDTQYF	TGTGCCAGCAGTTCAGGCCCCCGGCCGGGCACAGATACGCAGTATTTT	TRBV27	.	TRBJ2-3	.
CASSQELGDTQYF	TGTGCCAGCAGCCAAGAACTCGGGGATACGCAGTATTTT	TRBV4-2	.	TRBJ2-3	.
CASSLILAGGYNEQFF	TGTGCCAGCTCACTAATACTAGCGGGAGGGTACAATGAGCAGTTCTTC	TRBV18	TRBD2	TRBJ2-1	.
CASDGGGGRGNNEQFF	TGTGCCAGCGATGGGGGTGGCGGGAGGGGGAACAATGAGCAGTTCTTC	TRBV28	TRBD2	TRBJ2-1	.
CASSFGLAGPRTQYF	TGCGCCAGCAGTTTCGGACTAGCGGGACCCAGGACCCAGTACTTC	TRBV10-1	TRBD2	TRBJ2-5	.
CASSRTRNTGELFF	TGTGCCAGCAGCCGTACTAGGAACACCGGGGAGCTGTTTTTT	TRBV11-2	.	TRBJ2-2	.
CASSLLGGQGGSYF	TGTGCCAGCAGCTTATTAGGGGGACAGGGTGGATCGTACTTC	TRBV11-2	TRBD1	TRBJ2-5	.
CASSSSGELFF	TGTGCCAGCAGTAGTTCCGGGGAGCTGTTTTTT	TRBV7-3	.	TRBJ2-2	.
CSASIVYEQFF	TGCAGTGCTAGTATAGTCTATGAGCAGTTCTTC	TRBV20-1	.	TRBJ2-1	.
CASNLRGTNQPQHF	TGTGCCAGCAACCTGCGGGGGACCAATCAGCCCCAGCATTTT	TRBV6-5	.	TRBJ1-5	.
CASTTPNQPQHF	TGTGCCAGCACTACTCCCAATCAGCCCCAGCATTTT	TRBV6-5	.	TRBJ1-5	.
CASSPFSGNTIYF	TGTGCCAGCAGTCCCTTCTCTGGAAACACCATATATTTT	TRBV6-5	.	TRBJ1-3	few
CASGRLPTYEQYF	TGTGCCAGCGGGAGGTTGCCTACCTACGAGCAGTACTTC	TRBV28	.	TRBJ2-7	.
CASSVGGQTNYGYTF	TGTGCCAGCAGCGTGGGGGGGCAAACTAACTATGGCTACACCTTC	TRBV9	.	TRBJ1-2	.
CASSLLPGFNEKLFF	TGTGCCAGCAGTTTACTACCAGGGTTCAATGAAAAACTGTTTTTT	TRBV28	.	TRBJ1-4	.
CASSIQTGAYNEQFF	TGTGCCAGCAGCATACAGACAGGGGCCTACAATGAGCAGTTCTTC	TRBV7-6	TRBD1	TRBJ2-1	.
CASSQEPGGASYEQYF	TGTGCCAGCAGCCAAGAACCAGGGGGCGCCTCCTACGAGCAGTACTTC	TRBV4-2	TRBD1	TRBJ2-7	many
CAISESLAGVGKLFF	TGTGCCATCAGTGAGTCGCTCGCAGGGGTCGGAAAACTGTTTTTT	TRBV10-3	.	TRBJ1-4	.
CASSSHSRRDFYNEQFF	TGTGCCAGCAGCTCCCACTCCCGCCGGGACTTCTACAATGAGCAGTTCTTC	TRBV9	.	TRBJ2-1	.
CASSSPGRGHYGYTF	TGTGCCAGCAGTTCGCCAGGCAGGGGGCACTATGGCTACACCTTC	TRBV28	TRBD1	TRBJ1-2	.
CASSPTPSSYNEQFF	TGTGCCAGCAGTCCGACCCCTAGCTCCTACAATGAGCAGTTCTTC	TRBV6-2/TRBV6-3	.	TRBJ2-1	.
CASSRGGEAFF	TGCGCCAGCAGTAGGGGGGGTGAAGCTTTCTTT	TRBV23-1	.	TRBJ1-1	.
CASRTVTGTLHF	TGTGCCAGCAGAACAGTAACCGGCACCCTCCACTTT	TRBV28	.	TRBJ1-6	.
CASSSSGPEGEQFF	TGTGCCAGCAGCTCGAGCGGTCCCGAGGGTGAGCAGTTCTTC	TRBV7-8	.	TRBJ2-1	few
CASSREGQRYNEQFF	TGTGCCAGCAGCAGAGAGGGACAGAGGTACAATGAGCAGTTCTTC	TRBV7-2	TRBD1	TRBJ2-1	.
CASSLGGYYYEQYF	TGTGCCAGCAGTTTGGGGGGGTATTACTACGAGCAGTACTTC	TRBV28	TRBD2	TRBJ2-7	.
CASSQSRGQGEQYF	TGTGCCAGCAGTCAGTCTAGGGGGCAGGGGGAGCAGTACTTC	TRBV6-5	TRBD1	TRBJ2-7	.
CASRGGTGRTGELFF	TGTGCCAGCAGGGGTGGGACAGGGAGAACCGGGGAGCTGTTTTTT	TRBV6-5	TRBD1	TRBJ2-2	once
CAIREDRGAYEQYF	TGTGCCATCAGGGAGGACAGGGGCGCCTACGAGCAGTACTTC	TRBV10-3	TRBD1	TRBJ2-7	.
CASSLSGTGGLAFF	TGCGCCAGCAGCTTGTCCGGGACAGGGGGCCTAGCTTTCTTT	TRBV5-1	TRBD1	TRBJ1-1	.
CASSLGGQNSNQPQHF	TGTGCCAGCAGCTTAGGAGGTCAGAATAGCAATCAGCCCCAGCATTTT	TRBV7-8	.	TRBJ1-5	.
CASSQDLGQGNREQYF	TGTGCCAGCAGCCAAGACCTGGGACAGGGAAACCGCGAGCAGTACTTC	TRBV3-1/TRBV3-2	TRBD1	TRBJ2-7	few
CASSVSRTGDYGYTF	TGTGCCAGCAGCGTATCGCGGACAGGAGACTATGGCTACACCTTC	TRBV9	TRBD1	TRBJ1-2	.
CASSLDRAGQPQHF	TGTGCCAGCAGCCTCGACAGGGCGGGACAGCCCCAGCATTTT	TRBV5-6	TRBD1	TRBJ1-5	.
CASTLWGEETQYF	TGTGCCAGCACCCTCTGGGGGGAAGAGACCCAGTACTTC	TRBV3-1/TRBV3-2	.	TRBJ2-5	.
CASSNRQGIGETQYF	TGTGCCAGCAGCAACCGACAGGGCATCGGAGAGACCCAGTACTTC	TRBV3-1/TRBV3-2	TRBD1	TRBJ2-5	many
CASSQTQGFPYEQYF	TGCGCCAGCAGCCAAACACAGGGCTTCCCCTACGAGCAGTACTTC	TRBV4-1	.	TRBJ2-7	.
CASTEGAGQPQHF	TGTGCCAGCACCGAGGGGGCCGGTCAGCCCCAGCATTTT	TRBV6-6	TRBD1	TRBJ1-5	.
CASSLARAGDGGTEAFF	TGTGCCAGCAGCTTAGCCCGGGCAGGGGATGGTGGCACTGAAGCTTTCTTT	TRBV7-6	.	TRBJ1-1	.
CASSELAGSYNEQFF	TGTGCCAGCAGTGAACTAGCGGGCTCCTACAATGAGCAGTTCTTC	TRBV6-1	TRBD2	TRBJ2-1	.
CASSQESWRGYNEQFF	TGTGCCAGCAGCCAAGAGTCGTGGCGCGGCTACAATGAGCAGTTCTTC	TRBV3-1/TRBV3-2	.	TRBJ2-1	few